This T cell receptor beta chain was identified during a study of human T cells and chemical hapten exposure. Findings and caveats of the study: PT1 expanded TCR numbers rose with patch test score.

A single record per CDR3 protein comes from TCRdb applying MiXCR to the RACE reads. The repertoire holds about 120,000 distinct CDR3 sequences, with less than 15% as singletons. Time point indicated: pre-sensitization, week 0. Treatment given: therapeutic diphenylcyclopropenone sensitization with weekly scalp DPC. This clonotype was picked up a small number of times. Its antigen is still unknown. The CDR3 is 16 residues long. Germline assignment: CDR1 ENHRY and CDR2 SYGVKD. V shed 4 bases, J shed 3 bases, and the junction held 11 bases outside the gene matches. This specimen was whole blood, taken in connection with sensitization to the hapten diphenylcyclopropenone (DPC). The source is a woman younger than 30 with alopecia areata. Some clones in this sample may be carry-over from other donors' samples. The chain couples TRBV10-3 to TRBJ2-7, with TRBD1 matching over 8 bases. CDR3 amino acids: CAISVVTDRASYEQYF. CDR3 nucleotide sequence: TGTGCCATCAGTGTAGTGACGGACAGGGCAAGCTACGAGCAGTACTTC.